This T cell receptor (beta chain) was documented in a study of immune cell composition in non-small cell lung cancer (dated by TCRdb to 2016 to 2017). About the investigation overall: Histologic subtype, mostly lung adenocarcinoma or squamous cell carcinoma, was determined with H&E together with p63, CK5, Napsin A and TTF-1 immunohistochemistry. A handful of tumour specimens with TCR-beta data were of rare histological subtypes and were excluded from the subtype comparisons. Supplementary cohort #1 consisted of roughly 9 lung adenocarcinoma cases with paired tumour/lung TCR-beta sequencing and with TIL populations generated to assess tumour reactivity. Using Adaptive Biotechnologies, the researchers ran TCR-beta sequencing on some 36 paired NSCLC tumour and non-adjacent lung specimens, along with just over 25 tumour-only specimens.

A two-step multiplex PCR amplified TCR-beta CDR3 regions from genomic DNA, and the second step of the PCR added Illumina-compatible adaptors. TCR-beta immunosequencing was carried out on an Illumina platform through the commercial immunoSEQ service. The study's processing was this. Repertoires were summarised by productive clonality and by Top 10 Clones, defined as the percentage of T-cell templates derived from the ten most frequent sequences. Values for productive clonality spanned 0 to 1, where a value of 1 indicated a monoclonal population. Tumour-associated clones were defined as sequences comprising at least 0.1% of tumour T-cell templates but absent from matched non-adjacent lung, identified via log10 scatter plots. Student's t-tests were used for two-group comparisons, ANOVA was used for stages, and linear regression was used for relationships, with analyses conducted in GraphPad Prism7 and R. Imported from immuneACCESS, the table was reduced by TCRdb to in-frame sequences with V and J called. These copies leave out some clones; in studies compared against another copy, an unresolved V gene accounts for under half, and the cause of the remainder is not known. V and J calls and clone size follow that table, whereas D and trimming were derived from the DNA. Here the sample has 4,000 to 4,500 clones; 74% occur a single time. Together, the top ten hold around 30% of the sample.

Points the paper makes about the study in general: Nearly half of NSCLC cases had tumour-associated clones >0.5%, found in roughly 35% of adenocarcinomas compared with about 80% of squamous carcinomas. Across some ten adenocarcinoma cases, TIL tumour reactivity correlated strongly with maximal tumour-associated clone frequency but not with overall clonality. The reactivity cohort included only around ten cases, and whether tumour-reactive clones share sequences with the dominant in vivo tumour-associated clones was not shown. Significantly higher Top 10 clone scores and productive clonality were observed in lung squamous cell carcinoma than in lung adenocarcinoma tumours. No significant correlation was found between smoking pack-years and tumour TCR-beta clonality.

From frozen aliquots of unsorted single-cell suspensions, genomic DNA was isolated using the QIAamp DNA kit. Tumour samples were surgically resected non-small cell lung cancer tissue. Tissues arrived within 2 hours after resection and were immediately processed into single-cell suspensions. Tissue was mechanically dissociated and enzymatically digested with DNase I, collagenase I and hyaluronidase for 25 to 30 minutes at 37 °C, then filtered and RBC-lysed. Regarding this clone: Its antigen target is currently unknown. It has no much larger one-base neighbor in the sample; base qualities were not kept.

At the junction V is shortened by 2 bases and J by 5 bases; bases outside the gene matches: 6. According to the germline V gene (reference sequence), CDR1 reads MNHNY and CDR2 reads SVGAGI. From the cysteine through the phenylalanine, the CDR3 covers 15 amino acids. Only the CDR3 region is kept as DNA, spanning 45 bases read in frame from base 1. Input material: lung tumor tissue. This receptor chain uses TRBV6-6 and TRBJ2-5, with 9 bases matching TRBD1. The origin of this receptor is a human donor with non-small cell lung cancer. The nucleotide sequence reads TGTGCCAGCAGTTACGGCACAGGGGGCCCGGAGACCCAGTACTTC. This gives the protein CASSYGTGGPETQYF.